The T cell receptor beta chain described here comes from a study of STAT5B mutations in CD4+ large granular lymphocyte leukemia. Of note for this clone: What it binds is not known.

Repertoires were generated with immunoSEQ multiplex PCR, while TCRdb's copy carries only in-frame clones and drops some. The table lists some 34,000 clones, 81% of them singletons. Germline CDR1 MNHEY, CDR2 SMNVEV (reference sequence). Trimming cost V 2 bases and J 6 bases, with 14 bases left between them. The CDR3 sequence is 15 residues long. Points from the study as a whole: Higher CD4+ than CD8+ T-LGLL clonality might reflect small sample size. TRBV06-family usage was enriched in top patient clones (8/27) versus controls (2/35). Approximately 25% of private leukemic clonotypes occurred rarely in other patients' non-leukemic repertoires.

The genes are TRBV27 and TRBJ1-5, with D maybe TRBD1 (5 bases). Input material: CD4+ T cells from blood buffy coats. This receptor was obtained from a human donor in good health. As DNA, the CDR3 is TGTGCCAGCAGTTTAAACAGAGGGGAAGGTCAGCCCCAGCATTTT. Protein sequence: CASSLNRGEGQPQHF.